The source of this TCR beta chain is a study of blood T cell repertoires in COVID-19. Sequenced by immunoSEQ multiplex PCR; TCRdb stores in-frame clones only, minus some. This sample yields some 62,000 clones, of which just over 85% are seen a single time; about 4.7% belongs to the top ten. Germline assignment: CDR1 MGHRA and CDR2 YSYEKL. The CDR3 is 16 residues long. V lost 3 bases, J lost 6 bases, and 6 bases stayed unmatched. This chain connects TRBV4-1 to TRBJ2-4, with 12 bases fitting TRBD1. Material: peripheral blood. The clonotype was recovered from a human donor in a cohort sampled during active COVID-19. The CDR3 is CASSQTGQGALNIQYF. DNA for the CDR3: TGCGCCAGCAGCCAGACGGGACAGGGGGCTTTAAACATTCAGTACTTC.